This T cell receptor (beta chain) was identified during a study of blood T cell repertoires in COVID-19. Overall study context: The United States, Italy and Spain supplied acute and convalescent COVID-19 samples.

V was pared by 3 bases and J by 3 bases, with 16 bases between. This CDR3 spans 16 amino acids. In germline, CDR1 is SGDLS, CDR2 YYNGEE. Per the authors' pipeline: Nucleated cell number was recorded as an estimate derived from reference gene primer amplification. The table came from immunoSEQ multiplex PCR; TCRdb's copy has only in-frame clones and leaves some out. V, J and clone size are those of that table, while D and trimming were read from the DNA. The sample contains around 130,000 clones, roughly 80% of which appear only once. This receptor was obtained from a woman between 45 and 60 years old with acute or convalescent COVID-19. Material for sequencing was peripheral blood. The rearrangement links TRBV9 to TRBJ1-3; D possibly corresponds to TRBD1 (5 bases). The CDR3 DNA sequence: TGTGCCAGCAGCGGCGACAGTCGGCGGCTTGGAAACACCATATATTTT. This gives the protein CASSGDSRRLGNTIYF.